The clone carrying this T cell receptor (beta chain) was counted only a few times. MiXCR, applied by TCRdb to the RT-PCR reads, yields one record per CDR3 protein. In the table there are about a million distinct CDR3 sequences, around 17% of which are singletons. The data derive from a study of patients and donors after allogeneic stem cell transplantation. The CDR3 has 15 amino acids. V was cut by 2 bases and J by 5 bases, with 14 bases left in between. Germline CDR1 MNHEY, CDR2 SVGAGI. This receptor was identified in a human donor who was either an allogeneic HSCT recipient or a stem cell or donor lymphocyte infusion donor (not recorded which). It is not recorded whose cells these are; they may come from a transplant donor. Sequencing was performed on blood, either unsorted or a sorted T cell fraction (not recorded which). The rearrangement links TRBV6-5 to TRBJ2-3; D possibly uses TRBD1 or TRBD2 (6 bases each). The CDR3 nucleotides are TGTGCCAGCAGTTACGGGGGGCGTGGGGGAGATACGCAGTATTTT. Amino acid sequence: CASSYGGRGGDTQYF.